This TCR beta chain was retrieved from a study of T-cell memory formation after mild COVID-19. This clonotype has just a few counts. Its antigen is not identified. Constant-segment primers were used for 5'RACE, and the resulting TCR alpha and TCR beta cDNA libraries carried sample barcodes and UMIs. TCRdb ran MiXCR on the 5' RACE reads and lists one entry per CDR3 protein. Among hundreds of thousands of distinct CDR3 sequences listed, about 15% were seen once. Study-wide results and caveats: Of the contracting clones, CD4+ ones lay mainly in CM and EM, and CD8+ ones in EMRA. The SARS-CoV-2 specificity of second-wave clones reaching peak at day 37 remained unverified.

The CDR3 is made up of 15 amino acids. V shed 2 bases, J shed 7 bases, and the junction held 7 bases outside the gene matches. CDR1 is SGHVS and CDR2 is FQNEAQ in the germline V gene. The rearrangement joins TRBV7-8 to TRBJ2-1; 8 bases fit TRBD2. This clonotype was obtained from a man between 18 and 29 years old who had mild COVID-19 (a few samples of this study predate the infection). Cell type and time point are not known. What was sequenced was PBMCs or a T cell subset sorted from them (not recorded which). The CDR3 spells CASSLPGGVWNEQFF. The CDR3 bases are TGTGCCAGCAGCTTACCGGGGGGGGTTTGGAATGAGCAGTTCTTC. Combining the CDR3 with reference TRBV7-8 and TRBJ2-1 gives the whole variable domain GAGVSQSPRYKVAKRGQDVALRCDPISGHVSLFWYQQALGQGPEFLTYFQNEAQLDKSGLPSDRFFAERPEGSVSTLKIQRTQQEDSAVYLCASSLPGGVWNEQFFGPGTRLTVL.